This TCR beta chain was captured in a study of T-cell reconstitution after alpha-beta-depleted transplantation in children. This clonotype has at least ten counts. Its specificity is unknown. The library targeted TCRbeta and was prepared with unique molecular identifiers. TCRdb recomputed calls from the PCR reads with MiXCR, one row per CDR3 protein. The data contain over 150,000 distinct CDR3 sequences, approximately 6.9% of them singletons. Study-wide points: The authors attributed T-cell counts and diversity one year after transplant mostly to newly produced T cells. In some patients, recipient T cells and intrathymic progenitors surviving conditioning explained high day-60 diversity. Several hundred expanded graft clones reportedly gave rise to the alpha-beta T cells present about two months after transplant.

V lost 5 bases, J lost 3 bases, and 12 bases lay in between. The CDR3 is made up of 13 amino acids. Germline CDR1 DFQATT, CDR2 SNEGSKA (reference sequence). The clonotype originates from a boy aged 2-9 years with acute lymphoblastic leukemia, due to receive a stem cell transplant. The chain joins TRBV20-1 to TRBJ2-3; D gene ambiguous. The sample consisted of PBMCs, taken before TCRalphabeta/CD19-depleted stem cell transplant. The CDR3 loop reads CSAAERWTDTQYF. The CDR3 coding sequence is TGCAGTGCTGCCGAACGTTGGACAGATACGCAGTATTTT.